Sequencing of this T cell receptor beta chain was carried out in a study of blood T cell repertoires in COVID-19 (dated by TCRdb to 2018 to 2020). Regarding the study in general: Collaborator samples came from the United States, Italy and Spain and covered acute and convalescent phases of COVID-19. Where available, HLA class I and class II types were taken from metadata supplied by the sample provider and were not determined by assay-based typing. The repertoires were released in a freely available public database meant as a resource for research on the immune response to SARS-CoV-2. The prospective study material was composed of cDNA or gDNA derived from T cells, B-cell-depleted T cells, or PBMCs. Samples came from the ongoing ImmuneRACE study (first 160 participants) plus 1,254 subjects from 6 global collaborators. A de-identified subject ID, COVID-19 status, age in years and sex were almost always included in the sample metadata. Deeply sampled blood TCRbeta repertoires from subjects exposed to, actively infected with, or recovered from COVID-19 were included in the dataset.

TCRbeta CDR3 regions were amplified from genomic DNA by means of the immunoSEQ Assay, a bias-controlled multiplex PCR. On the authors' methods: Within the assay, amplification of reference gene primers was used to estimate how many nucleated cells each sample contained. Sequence reads were collapsed and filtered to measure the absolute abundance of every unique TCRbeta CDR3 rearrangement. For each sample, productive Simpson clonality was calculated by taking the square root of Simpson's diversity index across productive rearrangements. Here the immuneACCESS table is served through TCRdb, limited to in-frame sequences with V and J called. Missing clones are a known gap in these copies; in checked studies unresolved V genes cover under half, and the rest lacks a known reason. V, J and clone size were drawn from that table, and D and trimming were deduced from the DNA. The sample data list approximately 400,000 clones, and 85% to 90% of these were observed just once. Together, the top ten hold less than 1.5% of the sample.

The CDR3 has 18 amino acids, counting the end cysteine and phenylalanine. Only the CDR3 part of the read is kept: 54 bases, read in frame from the first base. Germline trimming: 4 bases from V, 2 bases from J; junction bases outside gene matches: 11. CDR1 and CDR2 (MNHNS, SASEGT) derive from the germline V gene. A remark on this clone: The antigen it recognizes is unknown. Per-nucleotide qualities are absent, and no much larger clonotype sits a single base away.

Enrolling through a virtual design, the prospective study's participants ranged in age from roughly 18 to 95 years and lived across approximately 25 United States geographic areas. In the prospective study, participants were assigned to cohorts based on the clinical history participants reported in a screening survey and a study questionnaire. For ImmuneRACE Cohort 3, a participant was defined as recovered based on two consecutive negative NP/OP PCR tests, clearance by a healthcare professional, or resolution of symptoms. Each participant in the prospective study had whole blood, serum and a nasopharyngeal or oropharyngeal swab collected by mobile phlebotomists. Prospective study participants could optionally give additional blood draws and questionnaires over a roughly two-month period. Blood samples from the prospective study were shipped frozen or at room temperature prior to DNA extraction.

What the work shows at the level of the full study, not this receptor alone: The quantity of clinical and demographic metadata differed by source and by participant and was supplied without curation.

The chain joins TRBV6-1 to TRBJ2-7, with 13 middle bases fitting TRBD2. The sequenced sample consisted of PBMCs or T cells enriched from blood (not recorded which). The TCR comes from a woman aged 18-29 years who had recovered from COVID-19. The DNA sequence is as follows: TGTGCCAGCAGTGGACGACTCAGACTAGCGGGGGGAACCTACGAGCAGTACTTC. Its product reads: CASSGRLRLAGGTYEQYF.